This TCR beta chain came from a study of vaccination effects on CD4 cells after COVID-19. Sequencing followed a ViraFEST assay step that expanded antigen-specific CD4+ T cells with viral peptide pools. Isolating CD4+ T cells followed ten to eleven days of culture. The person's infection with SARS-CoV-2, confirmed by PCR, took place between March and December 2020. Clones were read by immunoSEQ multiplex PCR, and TCRdb kept only the in-frame ones, dropping some. The data show about 27,000 clones, about 77% seen once. Trimming took 4 bases from V and 4 from J, leaving 16 bases between them. Germline loops: CDR1 SGHRS, CDR2 YFSETQ. CDR3 size: 15 residues. In regard to this clone: As yet, its antigen is unknown.

Sample: CD4+ T cells from PBMCs cultured with HCoV-NL63 spike peptides, taken before COVID-19 vaccination. The genes are TRBV5-1 and TRBJ2-3; D might be TRBD2 (7 bases). This TCR came from a human donor who had a prior SARS-CoV-2 infection. CDR3 sequence: CASSRDGGLPDTQYF. CDR3 DNA sequence: TGCGCCAGCAGCAGGGACGGGGGGCTTCCAGATACGCAGTATTTT.